The clone carrying this T cell receptor (beta chain) was recorded a few times. One entry per CDR3 protein, called by TCRdb with MiXCR from the 5' RACE reads. Here the sample spans around 1.7 million distinct CDR3 sequences, around 29% being singletons. This specimen belongs to a study of identical twins. CDR1 is SGHTA, CDR2 FQGNSA, per germline. This CDR3 region has 15 residues. V was trimmed by 2 bases and J by 0 bases, leaving 10 bases between them. Among all donors, each was a healthy Caucasian. Sequences were obtained from cord blood. The TCR originated in a newborn girl in good health. The V gene is TRBV7-2, the J gene TRBJ2-5; no clear D. Here the CDR3 DNA reads TGTGCCAGCAGCTTAAACTACCCGTACCAAGAGACCCAGTACTTC. As protein: CASSLNYPYQETQYF.